These T cell receptor beta chains were read from a single sample in a study of blood T cell repertoires in COVID-19. Only in-frame clones appear in the TCRdb table, and some are missing; sequencing was by immunoSEQ multiplex PCR. In the table there are approximately 440,000 clones, 90% of which are singletons. The sample taken for sequencing was PBMCs or T cells enriched from blood (not recorded which). The receptors come from a man between 18 and 29 years old who had recovered from COVID-19. Each CDR3 is given with its conserved first and last residue. A D gene is named only where the DNA matches it firmly. Rows may omit the clone size; those that give it use once, few, many or a size class.

V gene	D gene	CDR3 length	clone size	J gene	CDR3 DNA	CDR3 protein
TRBV9	TRBD1	17	-	TRBJ2-6	TGTGCCAGCAGCCCCGGGACAGGGCCCTCTGGGGCCAACGTCCTGACTTTC	CASSPGTGPSGANVLTF
TRBV5-4	-	14	-	TRBJ2-1	TGTGCCAGCAGCTTGTCCAGCTCCTACAATGAGCAGTTCTTC	CASSLSSSYNEQFF
TRBV6-5	TRBD2	14	-	TRBJ2-1	TGTGCCAGCAGCCGAGCGGGGAGCTACAATGAGCAGTTCTTC	CASSRAGSYNEQFF
TRBV7-8	TRBD2	15	-	TRBJ2-7	TGTGCCAGCAGCTTTGGACTAGCGGGATCCTACGAGCAGTACTTC	CASSFGLAGSYEQYF
TRBV6-5	-	15	-	TRBJ2-7	TGTGCCAGCAGTTACTCTCGGGGCAGGGGACACGAGCAGTACTTC	CASSYSRGRGHEQYF
TRBV7-9	-	15	-	TRBJ2-7	TGTGCCAGCAGCTCGGGGGTGGCAGGGAACTACGAGCAGTACTTC	CASSSGVAGNYEQYF
TRBV4-1	-	17	-	TRBJ1-5	TGCGCCAGCAGCCGACTACTTCTGCCACTTAGCAATCAGCCCCAGCATTTT	CASSRLLLPLSNQPQHF
TRBV4-1	TRBD2	15	-	TRBJ2-7	TGCGCCAGCAGCCAAGGTGTGACTAGCGAGTACGAGCAGTACTTC	CASSQGVTSEYEQYF
TRBV5-4	-	14	-	TRBJ2-7	TGTGCCAGCAGCTTGTACGGGGAGCTGTACGAGCAGTACTTC	CASSLYGELYEQYF
TRBV5-6	-	15	-	TRBJ2-3	TGTGCCAGCAGCGGCTCCGGGACAAGACCAGATACGCAGTATTTT	CASSGSGTRPDTQYF
TRBV11-3	-	12	few	TRBJ2-7	TGTGCCAGCAGCCGGGACAACTACGAGCAGTACTTC	CASSRDNYEQYF
TRBV6-5	-	16	-	TRBJ1-6	TGTGCCAGCAGTTACTCGATTAGCAGGGCCTATTCACCCCTCCACTTT	CASSYSISRAYSPLHF
TRBV7-3	-	16	-	TRBJ2-7	TGTGCCAGCAGCAAGGCCGGGCTAGCGACCCCCTACGAGCAGTACTTC	CASSKAGLATPYEQYF
TRBV5-1	TRBD1	18	-	TRBJ1-2	TGCGCCAGCAGCCCCCTCTCGGGACAGGGGGCTTACTCTTATGGCTACACCTTC	CASSPLSGQGAYSYGYTF
TRBV28	TRBD2	15	-	TRBJ2-1	TGTGCCAGCAGTTTATTAGCGGGAGCCTACAATGAGCAGTTCTTC	CASSLLAGAYNEQFF
TRBV2	TRBD2	15	once	TRBJ2-2	TGTGCCAGCGGGGTAAGCGGGATGTGGACCGGGGAGCTGTTTTTT	CASGVSGMWTGELFF
TRBV19	-	14	-	TRBJ1-5	TGTGCCAGTTCGGCAGGTGGCTGGGAGGAGCCCCAGCATTTT	CASSAGGWEEPQHF
TRBV9	-	13	-	TRBJ1-3	TGTGCCAGCAGCGTGACACCTGGAAACACCATATATTTT	CASSVTPGNTIYF
TRBV29-1	-	13	-	TRBJ2-2	TGCAGCGTTGCGCCTAGCGATCCCGGGGAGCTGTTTTTT	CSVAPSDPGELFF
TRBV28	-	14	-	TRBJ1-2	TGTGCCAGCAGTGCCTTAAACTCCAACTATGGCTACACCTTC	CASSALNSNYGYTF
TRBV19	-	11	few	TRBJ1-5	TGTGCCAGTAACCAACAGGGACCCCAGCATTTT	CASNQQGPQHF
TRBV6-5	-	14	few	TRBJ2-7	TGTGCCAGCTCCGAGGGAGGACCATCCTACGAGCAGTACTTC	CASSEGGPSYEQYF
TRBV3-1/TRBV3-2	-	12	-	TRBJ2-1	TGTGCCAGCAGCCAAGACGGCAATGAGCAGTTCTTC	CASSQDGNEQFF
TRBV5-1	TRBD1	15	-	TRBJ1-1	TGCGCCAGCAGCTTGAGACAGGGGGCTAGCACTGAAGCTTTCTTT	CASSLRQGASTEAFF
TRBV6-5	-	11	-	TRBJ1-1	TGTGCCAGCACCCAGGGAACTGAAGCTTTCTTT	CASTQGTEAFF
TRBV12-3/TRBV12-4	-	13	-	TRBJ2-2	TGTGCCAGCAGAGACAGGAACACCGGGGAGCTGTTTTTT	CASRDRNTGELFF
TRBV11-3	-	15	-	TRBJ2-1	TGTGCCAGCAGCTTGGGCCGCGCCTCCTACAATGAGCAGTTCTTC	CASSLGRASYNEQFF
TRBV28	-	11	-	TRBJ1-2	TGTGCCACCGGGGGAAATGATGGCTACACCTTC	CATGGNDGYTF
TRBV6-6	-	16	-	TRBJ1-5	TGTGCCAGCAGTTACGTCCGGCAGGGAAACAATCAGCCCCAGCATTTT	CASSYVRQGNNQPQHF